The 22 T cell receptor beta chains below come from one sample, sequenced in a study of cytomegalovirus exposure and HLA in healthy donors. 60 Vbeta and 13 Jbeta primers were used in PCR. Data came from immunoSEQ multiplex PCR; TCRdb stores just in-frame clones and leaves some out. The table shows around 150,000 clones, with roughly 75% occurring only once. Sequenced material: PBMCs. Every receptor here comes from a young man in good health and CMV-seropositive.

The chain recombines TRBV6-1 with TRBJ2-5; the match to TRBD2 covers 12 bases. Germline V gene sequence: CDR1 MNHNS, CDR2 SASEGT. J gave up 7 bases and V 6 bases, and 9 bases lay outside the gene matches. CDR3 length: 15 residues. CDR3 protein: CASRMTSGSFGTQYF. The CDR3 DNA reads as TGTGCCAGCAGGATGACTAGCGGGAGCTTCGGGACCCAGTACTTC.

The rearrangement joins TRBV18 to TRBJ2-6, with 9 bases matching TRBD1. The CDR3 is made up of 15 amino acids. J was trimmed by 8 bases and V by 3 bases; bases with no gene match: 5. Germline V CDR1 and CDR2: KGHSH, LQKENI. CDR3 sequence reads: CASSPRQGDTNVLTF. In DNA, the CDR3 is TGTGCCAGCTCACCTCGACAGGGGGATACCAACGTCCTGACTTTC.

This rearrangement joins TRBV30 to TRBJ2-7; 8 bases agree with TRBD2. V lost 2 bases and J lost 3; bases outside the gene matches: 3. The CDR3 runs 13 residues. Germline assignment: CDR1 GTSNPN and CDR2 SVGIG (reference sequence). The CDR3 sequence is CAWSMGLDYEQYF. CDR3 nucleotides: TGTGCCTGGAGTATGGGACTAGACTACGAGCAGTACTTC.

This chain links TRBV19 with TRBJ1-3; no firm D call. The germline CDR1 and CDR2 sequences are LNHDA and SQIVND (reference sequence). The CDR3 consists of 14 residues. The ends were cut back, 7 bases at V and 0 bases at J, with 10 bases in the middle. The CDR3 is CASTPGTSGNTIYF. The CDR3 DNA is TGTGCCAGTACTCCAGGAACCTCTGGAAACACCATATATTTT. Drawing the rest from reference TRBV19 and TRBJ1-3, the complete variable domain is DGGITQSPKYLFRKEGQNVTLSCEQNLNHDAMYWYRQDPGQGLRLIYYSQIVNDFQKGDIAEGYSVSREKKESFPLTVTSAQKNPTAFYLCASTPGTSGNTIYFGEGSWLTVV.

The chain uses TRBV5-5 and TRBJ1-1, with D unresolved. This CDR3 is 12 amino acids long. V shed 4 bases and J shed 11 bases, with 15 bases lying between them. Germline CDR1 is SGHKS and CDR2 is YYEKEE (reference sequence). CDR3 in amino acids: CASSPDSGGAFF. The CDR3 nucleotides read TGTGCCAGCAGCCCTGACTCGGGAGGCGCTTTCTTT.

The chain employs TRBV7-8 and TRBJ2-1; a possible D gene is TRBD1 (6 bases). CDR3 size: 14 residues. Trimming cost V 3 bases and J 1 base, with 7 bases left between them. Germline-derived CDR1 and CDR2 are SGHVS and FQNEAQ. CDR3 residues: CASSFGQSYNEQFF. The CDR3 region has the DNA TGTGCCAGCAGCTTCGGACAGTCCTACAATGAGCAGTTCTTC.

This chain uses TRBV27 with TRBJ2-2, with 7 bases matching TRBD2. The germline V gene encodes CDR1 MNHEY and CDR2 SMNVEV (reference sequence). CDR3 length: 13 amino acids. The ends lost 7 bases at V and 7 bases at J; junction bases unmatched: 6. CDR3 region: CASTRTRSGELFF. As DNA, the CDR3 is TGTGCCAGCACCCGGACTAGAAGCGGGGAGCTGTTTTTT.

The rearrangement uses TRBV15 and TRBJ1-2; D might be TRBD1 (5 bases). The CDR3 consists of 14 residues. Germline lookup yields CDR1 LNHNV and CDR2 YYDKDF (reference sequence). Trimming pared 3 bases from V and 5 bases from J, leaving 13 bases between. CDR3 coding DNA: TGTGCCACCAGCAGTGCGGGACTAGTTTATGGCTACACCTTC. Protein sequence: CATSSAGLVYGYTF.

The J gene is TRBJ2-3, the V gene TRBV6-1; possibly TRBD1 for D (6 bases). CDR1 MNHNS and CDR2 SASEGT come from the germline V gene. The CDR3 is 17 residues long. With 1 base removed from V and 4 bases from J, the gap between germline ends came to 18 bases. The CDR3 sequence is CASSEVGWARGSDTQYF. The CDR3 region has the DNA TGTGCCAGCAGTGAAGTCGGTTGGGCCAGGGGTTCAGATACGCAGTATTTT.

The rearrangement uses TRBV15 and TRBJ2-1, with 12 positions matching TRBD1. This CDR3 has 14 residues. Trimming removed 8 bases from V and 9 bases from J; junction bases left unmatched: 8. CDR1 is LNHNV and CDR2 is YYDKDF in the germline V gene (reference sequence). The CDR3 DNA reads as TGTGCCACCTTAATGGGACAGGGGGCTCGTGAGCAGTTCTTC. Protein sequence: CATLMGQGAREQFF.

The gene calls are TRBV9 and TRBJ1-2; D possibly corresponds to TRBD1 (5 bases). Germline CDR1 reads SGDLS; CDR2 reads YYNGEE. The CDR3 has 14 amino acids. V dropped 5 bases and J dropped 6 bases, with 17 bases sitting between them. CDR3 nucleotide sequence: TGTGCCAGCAGTCGGGCGGGGGATTTTGATGGCTACACCTTC. It codes for CASSRAGDFDGYTF. Drawing the rest from reference TRBV9 and TRBJ1-2, the complete variable domain is DSGVTQTPKHLITATGQRVTLRCSPRSGDLSVYWYQQSLDQGLQFLIQYYNGEERAKGNILERFSAQQFPDLHSELNLSSLELGDSALYFCASSRAGDFDGYTFGSGTRLTVV.

This chain links TRBV5-6 with TRBJ1-3, with D tentatively TRBD1 (6 bases). V shed 0 bases and J shed 5 bases, with 12 bases lying between them. The germline gives CDR1 SGHDT, CDR2 YYEEEE. The CDR3 sequence is 15 residues long. CDR3 sequence: CASSLGSGGRNTIYF. The CDR3 nucleotides read TGTGCCAGCAGCTTGGGGAGTGGGGGCAGAAACACCATATATTTT.

The rearrangement links TRBV4-2 to TRBJ1-4, with 7 bases that match TRBD1. The germline V gene encodes CDR1 LGHNA and CDR2 YNFKEQ. The CDR3 is 21 amino acids. V gave up 0 bases and J gave up 4 bases; unmatched junction bases: 20. DNA for the CDR3: TGTGCCAGCAGCCAAGATTGGCCTGGCGCTGCTACAGGGGCCTTTAATGAAAAACTGTTTTTT. Encoded protein: CASSQDWPGAATGAFNEKLFF.

V and J are TRBV4-2 and TRBJ1-5; the D gene is possibly TRBD1 (5 bases). CDR1 is LGHNA and CDR2 is YNFKEQ in the germline V gene. The CDR3 loop spans 15 amino acids. The V and J ends lost 0 bases and 11 bases respectively, with 17 bases between them. Here the CDR3 DNA reads TGTGCCAGCAGCCAAGATCGACAGAATAGCCGGACCCAGCATTTT. Its translation: CASSQDRQNSRTQHF.

The rearrangement uses TRBV28 and TRBJ1-1; TRBD1 is a possible D gene (6 bases). CDR1 and CDR2 from the germline V gene are MDHEN and SYDVKM. The CDR3 is 14 amino acids. Between the trimmed V and J ends, which lost 6 bases and 11 bases, there was a span of 22 bases. The CDR3 sequence is CASRDPGTRGPAFF. CDR3 nucleotides: TGTGCCAGCAGGGACCCCGGGACCAGGGGTCCTGCTTTCTTT.

The V gene is TRBV7-3, the J gene TRBJ2-1; 7 positions agree with TRBD1. The J segment lost 5 bases and the V segment lost 2 bases, leaving 3 bases of the junction unmatched. CDR1 and CDR2 from the germline V gene are SGHTA and FQGTGA. The CDR3 loop spans 14 amino acids. CDR3 in amino acids: CASSLQGDDNEQFF. The CDR3 DNA sequence: TGTGCCAGCAGCTTACAGGGGGACGACAATGAGCAGTTCTTC.

The V call is TRBV28, the J call TRBJ2-1; maybe TRBD2 (6 bases). The CDR3 spans 16 residues. Germline V gives CDR1 MDHEN, CDR2 SYDVKM. V lost 6 bases, J lost 5 bases, and 20 bases lay in between. CDR3 nucleotide sequence: TGTGCCAGCAGGCACTGGGCGGTAGCGGACGACAATGAGCAGTTCTTC. The encoded protein is CASRHWAVADDNEQFF. Complete variable domain (other parts from reference TRBV28 and TRBJ2-1): DVKVTQSSRYLVKRTGEKVFLECVQDMDHENMFWYRQDPGLGLRLIYFSYDVKMKEKGDIPEGYSVSREKKERFSLILESASTNQTSMYLCASRHWAVADDNEQFFGPGTRLTVL.

V and J are TRBV2 and TRBJ1-2, with TRBD1 as a possible D gene (5 bases). Trimming took 6 bases from V and 4 from J, leaving 9 bases between them. The CDR3 is 12 amino acids. Germline lookup yields CDR1 SNHLY and CDR2 FYNNEI. The CDR3 DNA reads TGTGCCAGCAGGGAGACAGTCTATGGCTACACCTTC. It codes for CASRETVYGYTF.

As concerns this clone: Germline and junction disagree at one end, which may indicate a read error. The chain has TRBV4-2 and TRBJ2-7; TRBD1 is a possible D gene (6 bases). The length of the CDR3 is 15 residues. Looked up from germline, CDR1 is LGHNA and CDR2 is YNFKEQ. CDR3 amino acids: CPSSQKTHRDNEQYF. CDR3 DNA sequence: TGTCCCAGCAGCCAAAAAACGCACAGGGACAACGAGCAGTACTTC.

Only one count was recorded for this clone. A read error may produce the germline difference seen at one junction end. The V call is TRBV28, the J call TRBJ1-5; the match to TRBD1 covers 7 bases. CDR3 length: 15 amino acids. Looked up from germline, CDR1 is MDHEN and CDR2 is SYDVKM. The CDR3 nucleotides are TGTTCCAGCCGTTCCAGGGGGAATAGCAATCAGCCCCAGCATTTT. It encodes CSSRSRGNSNQPQHF.

The chain employs TRBV28 and TRBJ2-7, with D unresolved. V was trimmed by 6 bases and J by 5 bases, leaving 14 bases between them. The length of the CDR3 is 13 residues. Germline V gene lookup returns CDR1 MDHEN and CDR2 SYDVKM. The CDR3 nucleotides read TGTGCCAGCAGCGTAAACCCTACTAACGAGCAGTACTTC. As protein: CASSVNPTNEQYF.

This clone has a handful of counts. V and J are TRBV5-6 and TRBJ2-5; TRBD2 is a possible D gene (7 bases). Trimming shortened V by 1 base and J by 4 bases, and 14 bases separated the two germline ends. The CDR3 contains 15 residues. The V gene's germline CDR1 is SGHDT and CDR2 YYEEEE. CDR3 residues: CASSLRGGGRETQYF. CDR3 in DNA: TGTGCCAGCAGCTTGCGAGGGGGAGGGAGAGAGACCCAGTACTTC.